Listed here are 24 T cell receptor beta chains from one sample, sequenced in a study of blood T cell repertoires in COVID-19. Data came from immunoSEQ multiplex PCR; TCRdb stores just in-frame clones and leaves some out. The profile shows fewer than 450,000 clones, around 91% of them singletons. Sample: peripheral blood. Every receptor here comes from a woman aged 18-29 years who had recovered from COVID-19.

The CDR3 nucleotides are TGTGCCAGCAGCTTGTTCGCCGCGGGATCCGCTAACACAGATACGCAGTATTTT. Translated: CASSLFAAGSANTDTQYF. The chain combines TRBV5-8 with TRBJ2-3; TRBD2 might be the D (6 bases). The V end lost 1 base, the J end lost 2 bases, and 20 bases lay between the germline ends. The CDR3 is 18 residues long. Germline values: CDR1 SGHTS, CDR2 YDEGEE.

The chain links TRBV27 to TRBJ2-7, with 10 bases identical to TRBD2. The CDR3 has 14 residues. V was pared by 6 bases and J by 6 bases, with 8 bases of the junction left unmatched. CDR1 MNHEY and CDR2 SMNVEV come from the germline V gene (reference sequence). The CDR3 DNA sequence: TGTGCCAGCAGGACCCTAGCGGGAGCTCCCGAGCAGTACGTC. This gives the protein CASRTLAGAPEQYV.

V and J are TRBV27 and TRBJ1-5; no definite D call. The CDR3 is 18 amino acids. Germline V gene sequence: CDR1 MNHEY, CDR2 SMNVEV (reference sequence). The V and J ends lost 5 bases and 0 bases respectively, with 20 bases between them. As DNA, the CDR3 is TGTGCCAGCAGTAAAGAATCGGGATATCCCTATAGCAATCAGCCCCAGCATTTT. Translation: CASSKESGYPYSNQPQHF.

This clone was seen a handful of times. The chain combines TRBV6-2 or TRBV6-3 with TRBJ2-7; D is undetermined. Germline values: CDR1 MNHEY, CDR2 SVGEGT. The V gene lost 2 bases and the J gene lost 2 bases, with 7 bases spanning the gap. This CDR3 region has 13 residues. The CDR3 here is CASSYRDAYEQYV. CDR3 bases: TGTGCCAGCAGTTACCGAGATGCCTACGAGCAGTACGTC.

The genes are TRBV30 and TRBJ1-5; 7 bases agree with TRBD1. Germline assignment: CDR1 GTSNPN and CDR2 SVGIG (reference sequence). The CDR3 contains 17 residues. Trimming cost V 2 bases and J 4 bases; bases outside gene matches: 14. The CDR3 protein is CAWSTRWTGGNNQPQHF. CDR3 sequence (DNA): TGTGCCTGGAGTACAAGATGGACAGGTGGCAATAATCAGCCCCAGCATTTT.

The genes are TRBV11-2 and TRBJ2-2; TRBD2 agrees at 15 bases. The CDR3 is 19 amino acids. Germline trimming cut 5 bases from V and 5 bases from J; bases unmatched to any gene: 12. CDR1 is SGHAT and CDR2 is FQNNGV in the germline V gene. The CDR3 DNA sequence: TGTGCCAGCAGCACAACTCTTGGACTAGCGGGAGGGGGAACCGGGGAGCTGTTTTTT. Its translation: CASSTTLGLAGGGTGELFF.

This clone was observed once. The chain employs TRBV5-6 and TRBJ1-2; D unclear. V was clipped by 2 bases and J by 1 base, with 9 bases between them. The germline CDR1 and CDR2 sequences are SGHDT and YYEEEE. The CDR3 is 14 residues long. The CDR3 sequence: CASSFGTDNYGYTF. Written as DNA, the CDR3 is TGTGCCAGCAGCTTTGGTACAGATAACTATGGCTACACCTTC. Looking up the rest from reference TRBV5-6 and TRBJ1-2 gives the full variable domain: DAGVTQSPTHLIKTRGQQVTLRCSPKSGHDTVSWYQQALGQGPQFIFQYYEEEERQRGNFPDRFSGHQFPNYSSELNVNALLLGDSALYLCASSFGTDNYGYTFGSGTRLTVV.

The V and J genes are TRBV5-5 and TRBJ1-6; 7 bases agree with TRBD1. V shed 0 bases, J shed 0 bases, and the junction held 9 bases outside the gene matches. Germline CDR1 reads SGHKS; CDR2 reads YYEKEE (reference sequence). This CDR3 contains 19 residues. In DNA form, the CDR3 reads TGTGCCAGCAGCTTGGGGTGGACAGGTGGAAGCTCCTATAATTCACCCCTCCACTTT. Translated: CASSLGWTGGSSYNSPLHF.

The chain joins TRBV27 to TRBJ2-7, with 7 bases that match TRBD1. There are 13 residues in the CDR3. CDR1 and CDR2 from the germline V gene are MNHEY and SMNVEV (reference sequence). V shed 6 bases, J shed 3 bases, and the junction held 5 bases outside the gene matches. As DNA, the CDR3 is TGTGCCAGCAGACGGGCAGGGGGCTACGAGCAGTACGTC. This gives the protein CASRRAGGYEQYV.

The chain combines TRBV4-3 with TRBJ1-2, with no clear D. V was cut by 0 bases and J by 4 bases, with 12 bases left in between. CDR3 size: 15 residues. Germline-derived CDR1 and CDR2 are LGHNA and YSLEER. The CDR3 coding sequence is TGCGCCAGCAGCCAAGATCCCCTTTGGAGCTATGGCTACACCTTC. This gives the protein CASSQDPLWSYGYTF.

The chain is built from TRBV18 and TRBJ1-1; 10 nucleotides match TRBD1. The CDR3 is 16 residues long. Germline V lookup: CDR1 KGHSH, CDR2 LQKENI. With 0 bases clipped from V and 5 bases from J, the junction kept 6 bases outside the gene matches. The CDR3 sequence is CASSPPTGQGLTEAFF. DNA of the CDR3: TGTGCCAGCTCACCACCGACGGGACAGGGGCTTACTGAAGCTTTCTTT.

The chain couples TRBV18 to TRBJ2-7, with 9 positions matching TRBD1. J gave up 1 base and V 3 bases, and 4 bases lay outside the gene matches. Per the germline V gene, CDR1 is KGHSH and CDR2 is LQKENI. This CDR3 is built from 15 residues. In DNA form, the CDR3 reads TGTGCCAGCTCACCCGGGGACAGGGCGTCCTACGAGCAGTACGTC. Amino acid sequence: CASSPGDRASYEQYV.

The V call is TRBV5-1, the J call TRBJ2-5; D is ambiguous. CDR1 and CDR2 from the germline V gene are SGHRS and YFSETQ. V was shortened by 1 base and J by 4 bases, with 20 bases between the two germline ends. This CDR3 spans 17 amino acids. As DNA, the CDR3 is TGCGCCAGCAGCTTGTCGTTAGTAGTTGGCCGAGGAGAGACCCAGTACTTC. Protein sequence: CASSLSLVVGRGETQYF.

The rearrangement uses TRBV2 and TRBJ1-6; 7 positions match TRBD1. The ends lost 3 bases at V and 8 bases at J; junction bases unmatched: 22. The V gene's germline CDR1 is SNHLY and CDR2 FYNNEI. The CDR3 covers 20 residues. As DNA, the CDR3 is TGTGCCAGCAGTGAGGCAGGGGGAACGACTACCTTTGGTTCCTATTCACCCCTCCACTTT. Translation gives CASSEAGGTTTFGSYSPLHF.

The rearrangement uses TRBV5-6 and TRBJ1-5, with 7 bases identical to TRBD1. Trimming cost V 4 bases and J 0 bases; bases outside gene matches: 13. Germline V lookup: CDR1 SGHDT, CDR2 YYEEEE. This CDR3 has 18 residues. CDR3 protein: CASSRTGTERYSNQPQHF. CDR3 coding DNA: TGTGCCAGCAGCCGCACCGGGACAGAGAGATATAGCAATCAGCCCCAGCATTTT.

This clone occurred once. In DNA, the CDR3 is TGTGCCAGCAGCTTTCTAGCGGCTTACACCGGGGAGCTGTTTTTT. This codes for CASSFLAAYTGELFF. J is TRBJ2-2 and V is TRBV7-2; 7 positions match TRBD2. Looked up from germline, CDR1 is SGHTA and CDR2 is FQGNSA. This CDR3 is 15 amino acids long. The V segment lost 3 bases and the J segment 3 bases; nucleotides outside the gene matches: 4. Full variable domain (rest looked up from reference TRBV7-2 and TRBJ2-2): GAGVSQSPSNKVTEKGKDVELRCDPISGHTALYWYRQSLGQGLEFLIYFQGNSAPDKSGLPSDRFSAERTGGSVSTLTIQRTQQEDSAVYLCASSFLAAYTGELFFGEGSRLTVL.

This chain links TRBV3-1 (or the pseudogene TRBV3-2) with TRBJ2-1, with a tentative D call TRBD1 (5 bases). This CDR3 contains 16 residues. Germline assignment: CDR1 LGHDT and CDR2 YNNKEL (reference sequence). V was shortened by 1 base and J by 3 bases, with 13 bases between the two germline ends. CDR3 amino acids: CASSQGRQHGYNEQFF. The CDR3 region has the DNA TGTGCCAGCAGCCAAGGGCGACAGCATGGCTACAATGAGCAGTTCTTC.

The V gene is TRBV5-6, the J gene TRBJ2-7; TRBD2 agrees at 8 bases. The germline gives CDR1 SGHDT, CDR2 YYEEEE. V dropped 1 base and J dropped 3; count of bases not matched to a gene: 6. This CDR3 spans 15 amino acids. The CDR3 bases are TGTGCCAGCAGCTTGTTTAGCGGGACAAACTACGAGCAGTACGTC. This codes for CASSLFSGTNYEQYV.

This clone showed up just once. The rearrangement uses TRBV4-1 and TRBJ2-2, with D maybe TRBD2 (5 bases). This CDR3 is built from 14 residues. With 1 base removed from V and 6 bases from J, the gap between germline ends came to 9 bases. Per germline, CDR1 MGHRA and CDR2 YSYEKL. The CDR3 coding sequence is TGCGCCAGCAGCCAAGTAACGGAGGCCGGGGAGCTGTTTTTT. It specifies CASSQVTEAGELFF.

V usage is TRBV2 and J usage is TRBJ2-3; D possibly corresponds to TRBD1 (6 bases). The CDR3 is 16 residues long. Germline-derived CDR1 and CDR2 are SNHLY and FYNNEI. V lost 1 base to trimming and J lost 0 bases, with 11 bases between them. The CDR3 nucleotides read TGTGCCAGCAGTGAAGGGACAGCTTCTAGCACAGATACGCAGTATTTT. Translation gives CASSEGTASSTDTQYF.

The genes are TRBV9 and TRBJ1-1; 9 bases agree with TRBD1. The germline V gene encodes CDR1 SGDLS and CDR2 YYNGEE. V lost 4 bases and J lost 6; bases outside the gene matches: 10. CDR3 length: 15 amino acids. The DNA for the CDR3 is TGTGCCAGCAGCCCCCGGGGACAGGGACAATCTGAAGCTTTCTTT. Residues: CASSPRGQGQSEAFF.

The V and J genes are TRBV30 and TRBJ1-4; unclear D gene. The V end lost 5 bases, the J end lost 0 bases, and 7 bases lay between the germline ends. The CDR3 runs 13 residues. From germline, CDR1 is GTSNPN and CDR2 SVGIG (reference sequence). The CDR3: CAWAYTTNEKLFF. Here the CDR3 DNA reads TGTGCCTGGGCCTATACAACTAATGAAAAACTGTTTTTT.

The chain employs TRBV2 and TRBJ2-7; 7 bases agree with TRBD1. Germline V gene sequence: CDR1 SNHLY, CDR2 FYNNEI. This CDR3 is built from 16 residues. Germline trimming cut 3 bases from V and 1 base from J; bases unmatched to any gene: 9. In DNA, the CDR3 is TGTGCCAGCAGTGATTTCCTCGGGACAGATTCCTACGAGCAGTACGTC. It encodes CASSDFLGTDSYEQYV.

The chain combines TRBV5-1 with TRBJ2-5; tentatively, D is TRBD1 (6 bases). Trimming cost V 0 bases and J 7 bases, with 13 bases left between them. The CDR3 has 14 amino acids. Germline assignment: CDR1 SGHRS and CDR2 YFSETQ. Here the CDR3 DNA reads TGCGCCAGCAGCTTGGACGGCAGGGGCGGGACCCAGTACTTC. Translating gives CASSLDGRGGTQYF.